This T cell receptor beta chain was found in a study of beta chain features in type 1 diabetes. TCRB transcripts that were expressed got sequenced, as all of the isolated RNA had been reverse transcribed. Repertoires were generated with immunoSEQ multiplex PCR, while TCRdb's copy carries only in-frame clones and drops some. The repertoire has under 450,000 clones, about 14% of them found once; the top ten carry roughly 0.038%. One heparinised draw of blood, averaging approximately 110 mL, came from each donor. Purity (above 95%) was reached by all sorted populations. As concerns this clone: Its target is not known.

CDR3 length: 15 amino acids. The V and J ends lost 5 bases and 2 bases, in that order; junction bases with no gene match: 4. CDR1 and CDR2 from the germline V gene are MNHNS and SASEGT. General study findings and limits: Comparison showed that naive, central memory and Treg TCRB repertoires appeared more similar among patients than among healthy donors.

This clonotype was sampled from a young man in good health. The V gene is TRBV6-1, the J gene TRBJ2-7, with 12 bases that match TRBD1. Specimen: naive CD4+ T cells from blood. The CDR3 nucleotides read TGTGCCAGCAGTTTCCGGGACAGGGGGCCCTACGAGCAGTACGTC. It is translated as CASSFRDRGPYEQYV.